This entry lists 9 T cell receptor beta chains sequenced from one sample in a study of blood T cell repertoires in COVID-19. Here immunoSEQ multiplex PCR was the method, and the copy in TCRdb shows in-frame clones only, minus some. The sample has about 130,000 clones, about 86% seen once; the top ten hold approximately 2.9%. Material for sequencing was peripheral blood. The receptor set was obtained from a woman older than 75 with acute or convalescent COVID-19.

In this sample, this clone turned up once. The CDR3 protein is CASSLGLADEQFF. The CDR3, as DNA: TGTGCCAGCAGCTTGGGACTAGCCGATGAGCAGTTCTTC. V and J are TRBV7-3 and TRBJ2-1; 9 positions match TRBD2. V trimming: 3 bases; J trimming: 8 bases; junction bases outside the gene matches: 2. The CDR3 consists of 13 residues. Germline V gene lookup returns CDR1 SGHTA and CDR2 FQGTGA. Full variable domain (remainder filled in from reference TRBV7-3 and TRBJ2-1): GAGVSQTPSNKVTEKGKYVELRCDPISGHTALYWYRQSLGQGPEFLIYFQGTGAADDSGLPNDRFFAVRPEGSVSTLKIQRTERGDSAVYLCASSLGLADEQFFGPGTRLTVL.

This clone was seen a handful of times. The chain has TRBV27 and TRBJ1-5, with 7 bases lining up with TRBD1. The CDR3 contains 15 residues. V trimming: 6 bases; J trimming: 4 bases; junction bases outside the gene matches: 9. CDR1 is MNHEY, CDR2 SMNVEV, per germline (reference sequence). CDR3: CASSPDRMKNQPQHF. For the CDR3, the DNA is TGTGCCAGCAGCCCGGACAGGATGAAAAATCAGCCCCAGCATTTT.

This rearrangement joins TRBV11-2 to TRBJ2-1, with D maybe TRBD2 (6 bases). Trimming removed 3 bases at V and 8 bases at J, with 20 bases between. Germline V gene sequence: CDR1 SGHAT, CDR2 FQNNGV. The CDR3 covers 16 residues. The CDR3 loop is CASSFEALAYGDEQFF. Written as DNA, the CDR3 is TGTGCCAGCAGCTTTGAAGCCCTAGCGTATGGGGATGAGCAGTTCTTC.

As to this clone: In the same sample, other DNA sequences code for this CDR3. The chain recombines TRBV7-2 with TRBJ2-5; 10 positions match TRBD1. Trimming removed 5 bases from V and 5 bases from J; junction bases left unmatched: 8. Germline V CDR1 and CDR2: SGHTA, FQGNSA. The CDR3 runs 15 residues. The CDR3 DNA reads TGTGCCAGCAGCCCTCAGACAGGGGGCAGGGAGACCCAGTACTTC. Protein: CASSPQTGGRETQYF.

The chain joins TRBV15 to TRBJ1-4; D may be TRBD1 (6 bases). The germline gives CDR1 LNHNV, CDR2 YYDKDF (reference sequence). Trimming removed 1 base from V and 5 bases from J, with 11 bases in between. The CDR3 spans 15 residues. CDR3 nucleotides: TGTGCCACCAGCAGAGGGGGGGGGACAAATGAAAAACTGTTTTTT. Amino acid sequence: CATSRGGGTNEKLFF.

This clone is a singleton in its sample. The chain uses TRBV7-8 and TRBJ2-7, with a possible D match to TRBD1 (6 bases). The germline V gene has CDR1 SGHVS and CDR2 FQNEAQ. The CDR3 sequence is 13 residues long. Trimming shortened V by 1 base and J by 4 bases, and 8 bases separated the two germline ends. CDR3 protein: CASSLDRVYEQYF. CDR3 bases: TGTGCCAGCAGCTTAGACAGGGTATACGAGCAGTACTTC.

This chain connects TRBV2 to TRBJ2-3; D gene unclear. The germline V and J ends were trimmed by 2 bases and 10 bases, with 10 bases remaining between them. The germline V gene has CDR1 SNHLY and CDR2 FYNNEI. The CDR3 is 12 residues long. CDR3 coding DNA: TGTGCCAGCAGTGAACAAGCCGGTTCGCAGTATTTT. Residues: CASSEQAGSQYF.

This clone came up once. This rearrangement joins TRBV6-4 to TRBJ2-2; weak D call: TRBD1 (5 bases). The CDR3 extends over 14 amino acids. Looked up from germline, CDR1 is MRHNA and CDR2 is SNTAGT. Trimming took 4 bases from V and 4 from J, leaving 10 bases between them. Written as DNA, the CDR3 is TGTGCCAGCAGTGCGGCAGGGCTCACCGGGGAGCTGTTTTTT. The encoded protein is CASSAAGLTGELFF.

DNA of the CDR3: TGTGCCAGCATCGGTACAGGGAATAGCAATCAGCCCCAGCATTTT. Translated: CASIGTGNSNQPQHF. The chain employs TRBV6-6 and TRBJ1-5; D might be TRBD1 (6 bases). The CDR3 covers 15 residues. In germline, CDR1 is MNHNY, CDR2 SVGAGI (reference sequence). V was shortened by 7 bases and J by 0 bases, with 13 bases between the two germline ends.